This T cell receptor (beta chain) was sequenced in a study of chemoradiotherapy in HPV16-positive cancers. This table comes from immunoSEQ multiplex PCR, and its TCRdb copy is limited to in-frame clones, with some not included. In the table there are some 9,300 clones, approximately 70% of which are singletons. The receptor's source is a human donor with HPV-associated anogenital cancer. The sample was gathered from a patient who underwent chemoradiotherapy.

The CDR3 DNA reads TGTGCCAGCAGCCCAGAGGGGCTAGGGGCTAATGAAAAACTGTTTTTT. As protein: CASSPEGLGANEKLFF. J is TRBJ1-4 and V is TRBV7-9; D perhaps matches TRBD1 (5 bases). Trimming shortened V by 5 bases and J by 3 bases, and 16 bases separated the two germline ends. Germline values: CDR1 SEHNR, CDR2 FQNEAQ (reference sequence). The length of the CDR3 is 16 residues.